This TCR beta chain was sequenced during a study of blood T cell repertoires in COVID-19. Cohorts were determined from participant-reported clinical history. Generated by immunoSEQ multiplex PCR, the TCRdb table keeps only in-frame clones and is missing some. The repertoire holds some 160,000 clones, with about four fifths as singletons. V was pared by 3 bases and J by 7 bases, with 8 bases of the junction left unmatched. The CDR3 has 14 amino acids. Germline CDR1 reads SGDLS; CDR2 reads YYNGEE. The clonotype originates from an older woman who had recovered from COVID-19. This chain links TRBV9 with TRBJ1-1; 8 nucleotides agree with TRBD1. Sequenced input: PBMCs or T cells enriched from blood (not recorded which). In nucleotides, the CDR3 is TGTGCCAGCAGCGACACAGGGGGGGAGGATGAAGCTTTCTTT. Translated: CASSDTGGEDEAFF.